Following are 17 T cell receptor beta chains from one sample sequenced in a study of CD8 T cells in ankylosing spondylitis. TCRdb fed the 5' RACE reads into MiXCR, producing one record per CDR3 protein. This sample has about 170,000 distinct CDR3 sequences, with around 20% found just once. Sequencing was done on a sample of blood, either unsorted or a sorted T cell fraction (not recorded which). The receptors stem from a male donor with ankylosing spondylitis or in good health (not recorded which).

This clonotype was counted many times. This chain links TRBV7-2 with TRBJ2-5; D possibly corresponds to TRBD1 (6 bases). Trimming stripped 8 bases from V and 7 bases from J, with 20 bases between. Germline V gene sequence: CDR1 SGHTA, CDR2 FQGNSA. The CDR3 sequence is 14 residues long. The CDR3 protein is CASVTDRMAGTQYF. In DNA, the CDR3 is TGTGCCAGCGTCACCGACAGGATGGCCGGGACCCAGTACTTC.

This chain links TRBV5-5 with TRBJ1-2, with 7 bases that match TRBD1. The V gene's germline CDR1 is SGHKS and CDR2 YYEKEE (reference sequence). The CDR3 sequence is 12 residues long. The ends lost 4 bases at V and 7 bases at J; junction bases unmatched: 4. The CDR3 nucleotides read TGTGCCAGCAGCCTTCAGGGGGGTGGCTACACCTTC. Protein sequence: CASSLQGGGYTF.

This chain joins TRBV25-1 and TRBJ2-2, with 10 bases lining up with TRBD1. The J segment lost 4 bases and the V segment lost 6 bases, leaving 5 bases of the junction unmatched. The length of the CDR3 is 15 residues. CDR1 is MGHDK and CDR2 is SYGVNS in the germline V gene. As DNA, the CDR3 is TGTGCCAGCAGGGGGGGGACAGGGGTCACCGGGGAGCTGTTTTTT. Its translation is CASRGGTGVTGELFF. The whole variable domain, filled in from reference TRBV25-1 and TRBJ2-2, reads EADIYQTPRYLVIGTGKKITLECSQTMGHDKMYWYQQDPGMELHLIHYSYGVNSTEKGDLSSESTVSRIRTEHFPLTLESARPSHTSQYLCASRGGTGVTGELFFGEGSRLTVL.

This clonotype was counted many times. The V gene is TRBV2, the J gene TRBJ2-3, with D unclear. The CDR3 contains 15 residues. V shed 4 bases and J shed 5 bases, with 16 bases lying between them. Per the germline V gene, CDR1 is SNHLY and CDR2 is FYNNEI. CDR3 nucleotides: TGTGCCAGCAGTGGAGACCGAGCCCCCCAAGATACGCAGTATTTT. This sequence encodes CASSGDRAPQDTQYF.

The V call is TRBV20-1, the J call TRBJ1-6; D might be TRBD1 (5 bases). Germline-derived CDR1 and CDR2 are DFQATT and SNEGSKA (reference sequence). The CDR3 extends over 13 amino acids. V lost 6 bases and J 9 bases, leaving 15 bases between the germline ends. The CDR3 here is CSAKETVVSPLHF. The CDR3 nucleotides are TGCAGTGCCAAAGAGACAGTGGTTTCACCCCTCCACTTT.

Many counts were recorded for this clonotype. The chain couples TRBV5-1 to TRBJ1-1; D might be TRBD1 (6 bases). Looked up from germline, CDR1 is SGHRS and CDR2 is YFSETQ. The CDR3 totals 14 residues. Trimming removed 2 bases at V and 6 bases at J, with 14 bases between. CDR3 sequence (DNA): TGCGCCAGCAGCTTAGACCCCAGGGGCGCTGAAGCTTTCTTT. Its translation is CASSLDPRGAEAFF.

At least ten counts were recorded for this clonotype. The chain links TRBV5-1 to TRBJ1-4, with unresolved D. The CDR3 has 16 amino acids. The germline gives CDR1 SGHRS, CDR2 YFSETQ. V was shortened by 4 bases and J by 6 bases, with 19 bases between the two germline ends. As DNA, the CDR3 is TGCGCCAGCAGCGAAGGACCTCGAGGTGATTATGAAAAACTGTTTTTT. Translation gives CASSEGPRGDYEKLFF.

The V gene is TRBV11-2, the J gene TRBJ2-3, with TRBD2 identical over 9 bases. J was trimmed by 2 bases and V by 8 bases; bases with no gene match: 5. CDR1 and CDR2 (germline): SGHAT, FQNNGV. The CDR3 sequence is 14 residues long. The CDR3 coding sequence is TGTGCCAGCGGAATAGCGGGGGACACAGATACGCAGTATTTT. This translates into CASGIAGDTDTQYF. Variable domain in full (rest from reference TRBV11-2 and TRBJ2-3): EAGVAQSPRYKIIEKRQSVAFWCNPISGHATLYWYQQILGQGPKLLIQFQNNGVVDDSQLPKDRFSAERLKGVDSTLKIQPAKLEDSAVYLCASGIAGDTDTQYFGPGTRLTVL.

This clonotype has a count of ten or more. This chain joins TRBV5-1 and TRBJ2-5, with D possibly TRBD2 on 5 matching bases. The CDR3 spans 16 residues. Germline CDR1 and CDR2: SGHRS and YFSETQ. Trimming took off 3 bases at V and 4 bases at J, with 19 bases between the two ends. The DNA of the CDR3 is TGCGCCAGCAGCTGGGCCCCAGGAGGAGGCCGAGAGACCCAGTACTTC. Its translation is CASSWAPGGGRETQYF.

The chain links TRBV7-3 to TRBJ2-7, with 7 bases matching TRBD2. V lost 0 bases to trimming and J lost 2 bases; unmatched junction nucleotides: 7. This CDR3 has 16 residues. Per the germline V gene, CDR1 is SGHTA and CDR2 is FQGTGA. The CDR3 reads CASSLTRTSGAYEQYF. CDR3 nucleotide sequence: TGTGCCAGCAGCTTAACTAGGACTAGTGGGGCCTACGAGCAGTACTTC.

This chain connects TRBV4-2 to TRBJ2-7; 8 bases are shared with TRBD1. This CDR3 is 15 amino acids long. The germline CDR1 and CDR2 sequences are LGHNA and YNFKEQ. V was pared by 4 bases and J by 6 bases, with 11 bases of the junction left unmatched. CDR3 residues: CASSPGQGFASEQYF. CDR3 in DNA: TGTGCCAGCAGCCCAGGACAGGGATTCGCCTCCGAGCAGTACTTC.

The J gene is TRBJ2-1, the V gene TRBV29-1; 9 bases fit TRBD2. CDR3 length equals 15 residues. Germline V gene data show CDR1 as SQVTM and CDR2 as ANQGSEA. The CDR3 nucleotides read TGCCCGCATGCGCTAGCGGGACAGAGTAACAATGAGCAGTTCTTC. It codes for CPHALAGQSNNEQFF.

The chain employs TRBV10-3 and TRBJ2-3; no clear D. CDR1 ENHRY and CDR2 SYGVKD come from the germline V gene. The CDR3 is made up of 11 amino acids. V was pared by 10 bases and J by 4 bases, with 9 bases between. The CDR3 bases are TGTGCCACCCGCAGCCCAGATACGCAGTATTTT. Its protein is CATRSPDTQYF.

This clonotype appeared many times. The chain carries TRBV29-1 and TRBJ1-1; 9 bases are shared with TRBD1. The CDR3 has 13 amino acids. Germline values: CDR1 SQVTM, CDR2 ANQGSEA. The J segment lost 5 bases and the V segment lost 3 bases, leaving 4 bases of the junction unmatched. The CDR3 nucleotides are TGCAGCGTTGAGGACAGGGGTAGTACTGAAGCTTTCTTT. Translated: CSVEDRGSTEAFF.

This clonotype was detected many times. The chain couples TRBV12-3 or TRBV12-4 to TRBJ2-7; 8 nucleotides agree with TRBD2. The CDR3 totals 13 residues. Germline trimming cut 5 bases from V and 5 bases from J; bases unmatched to any gene: 5. CDR3 region: CASSVLAADEQYF. The CDR3 DNA follows: TGTGCCAGCAGTGTACTAGCGGCCGACGAGCAGTACTTC.

This clonotype has at least ten counts. The rearrangement uses TRBV28 and TRBJ2-2; 9 bases align to TRBD1. Germline lookup yields CDR1 MDHEN and CDR2 SYDVKM. The CDR3 contains 18 residues. V lost 3 bases to trimming and J lost 3 bases; unmatched junction nucleotides: 11. The CDR3 loop reads CASSFPTGTGFDTGELFF. The DNA of the CDR3 is TGTGCCAGCAGTTTCCCCACCGGGACAGGGTTTGACACCGGGGAGCTGTTTTTT.

This clonotype turned up a few times. The J gene is TRBJ1-1, the V gene TRBV7-9; 8 bases are shared with TRBD1. The CDR3 consists of 14 residues. V shed 3 bases, J shed 1 base, and the junction held 1 base outside the gene matches. Per the germline V gene, CDR1 is SEHNR and CDR2 is FQNEAQ (reference sequence). The DNA for the CDR3 is TGTGCCAGCAGCTTTGACAGGGGGAACACTGAAGCTTTCTTT. Its translation: CASSFDRGNTEAFF.